The 27 T cell receptor beta chains below come from one sample, sequenced in a study of blood T cell repertoires in COVID-19. Method: immunoSEQ multiplex PCR; TCRdb's copy keeps in-frame clones and lacks some. The data contain 400,000 to 550,000 clones, about 85% of them seen just once; the ten biggest clones take up about 2.1%. Sequencing used PBMCs or T cells enriched from blood (not recorded which). Every receptor here comes from a woman aged 18 to 35 with acute COVID-19.

The chain employs TRBV27 and TRBJ2-3; 9 bases are shared with TRBD2. J lost 5 bases, V lost 8 bases, and 8 bases had no gene match. CDR1 MNHEY and CDR2 SMNVEV come from the germline V gene (reference sequence). This CDR3 region has 14 residues. The CDR3 DNA reads as TGTGCCAGCGGGGGACTAGCTGCTGGAGATACGCAGTATTTT. It encodes CASGGLAAGDTQYF.

The V call is TRBV30, the J call TRBJ2-7; possibly TRBD2 for D (5 bases). CDR1 GTSNPN and CDR2 SVGIG come from the germline V gene (reference sequence). Trimming took off 2 bases at V and 7 bases at J, with 9 bases between the two ends. This CDR3 has 11 residues. The CDR3 loop reads CAWSSGGEQYF. As DNA, the CDR3 is TGTGCCTGGAGTAGTGGAGGTGAGCAGTACTTC.

The chain recombines TRBV2 with TRBJ1-1; the D is unclear. In germline, CDR1 is SNHLY, CDR2 FYNNEI. This CDR3 spans 12 amino acids. Trimming cost V 7 bases and J 8 bases, with 14 bases left between them. The CDR3 reads CASTLEGREAFF. The CDR3 nucleotides are TGTGCCAGCACCCTGGAGGGTCGGGAAGCTTTCTTT.

V is TRBV19 and J is TRBJ2-1; D is ambiguous. The germline CDR1 and CDR2 sequences are LNHDA and SQIVND (reference sequence). V gave up 5 bases and J gave up 7 bases, with 12 bases separating them. The CDR3 totals 13 residues. CDR3: CASSLPSHNEQFF. The CDR3, as DNA: TGTGCCAGTAGTCTACCGAGTCATAATGAGCAGTTCTTC.

This clone has more than one count but fewer than ten. The chain employs TRBV15 and TRBJ1-5, with D uncertain. This CDR3 spans 17 amino acids. CDR1 is LNHNV and CDR2 is YYDKDF in the germline V gene (reference sequence). V dropped 0 bases and J dropped 0 bases, with 12 bases sitting between them. CDR3 sequence: CATSRDRGVYSNQPQHF. The CDR3 bases are TGTGCCACCAGCAGAGATCGGGGTGTTTATAGCAATCAGCCCCAGCATTTT.

The chain has TRBV27 and TRBJ1-1; D may be TRBD1 (6 bases). The CDR3 sequence is 14 residues long. Deletions cut 6 bases from V and 4 bases from J, with 15 bases between. Germline assignment: CDR1 MNHEY and CDR2 SMNVEV (reference sequence). CDR3 sequence: CASSPTGWTTEAFF. Written as DNA, the CDR3 is TGTGCCAGCAGCCCTACAGGGTGGACCACTGAAGCTTTCTTT.

In the case of this clone: One end of the junction is discordant with germline, which a read error may explain. The chain joins TRBV10-3 to TRBJ2-7; 8 positions match TRBD2. The CDR3 is made up of 12 amino acids. The germline CDR1 and CDR2 sequences are ENHRY and SYGVKD. CDR3 loop: CAISDTRGGPSF. CDR3 nucleotide sequence: TGTGCCATCAGTGACACCCGGGGGGGGCCATCGTTC.

This chain connects TRBV18 to TRBJ1-6; 7 nucleotides agree with TRBD1. Germline trimming cut 1 base from V and 6 bases from J; bases unmatched to any gene: 6. Germline CDR1 and CDR2: KGHSH and LQKENI. The CDR3 sequence is 16 residues long. The CDR3, as DNA: TGTGCCAGCTCACCACGCCGGGACAGCTTTAATTCACCCCTCCACTTT. This sequence encodes CASSPRRDSFNSPLHF.

The chain links TRBV9 to TRBJ1-6; 8 bases align to TRBD1. Germline CDR1 is SGDLS and CDR2 is YYNGEE. J gave up 3 bases and V 4 bases, and 6 bases lay outside the gene matches. The CDR3 totals 16 residues. The CDR3 nucleotides read TGTGCCAGCAGCTCAACAGGGGGATACTATAATTCACCCCTCCACTTT. Translation: CASSSTGGYYNSPLHF. The variable domain in full, completed from reference TRBV9 and TRBJ1-6, reads DSGVTQTPKHLITATGQRVTLRCSPRSGDLSVYWYQQSLDQGLQFLIQYYNGEERAKGNILERFSAQQFPDLHSELNLSSLELGDSALYFCASSSTGGYYNSPLHFGNGTRLTVT.

This clone was found once. The chain employs TRBV11-2 and TRBJ2-5, with D unresolved. Germline lookup yields CDR1 SGHAT and CDR2 FQNNGV. The CDR3 is 13 residues long. The V end was cut by 5 bases, the J end by 4 bases, with 11 bases between. CDR3: CASSPHPRETQYF. CDR3 DNA sequence: TGTGCCAGCAGCCCACATCCTCGAGAGACCCAGTACTTC.

This rearrangement joins TRBV7-8 to TRBJ1-6; D perhaps matches TRBD1 (5 bases). Trimming pared 1 base from V and 7 bases from J, leaving 14 bases between. The germline V gene has CDR1 SGHVS and CDR2 FQNEAQ. The CDR3 loop spans 16 amino acids. The CDR3 here is CASSLVQGSRNSPLHF. The CDR3, as DNA: TGTGCCAGCAGCTTAGTTCAGGGTTCGAGGAATTCACCCCTCCACTTT.

Here the CDR3 DNA reads TGTGCCAGCAGCTTGGAGCAACGCCCTCACAGCAATGGCTACACCTTC. Its translation is CASSLEQRPHSNGYTF. V gene TRBV5-6 combines with J gene TRBJ1-2; D is unresolved. The CDR3 is 16 residues long. With 0 bases removed from V and 6 bases from J, the gap between germline ends came to 18 bases. Looked up from germline, CDR1 is SGHDT and CDR2 is YYEEEE.

The chain carries TRBV7-9 and TRBJ1-5; 9 bases agree with TRBD1. The CDR3 contains 16 residues. J gave up 7 bases and V 5 bases, and 12 bases lay outside the gene matches. The germline gives CDR1 SEHNR, CDR2 FQNEAQ (reference sequence). In nucleotides, the CDR3 is TGTGCCAGCAGCCCGATGGACAGGGGTACGAGACAGCCCCAGCATTTT. Its protein product is CASSPMDRGTRQPQHF.

The chain couples TRBV18 to TRBJ1-1; D gene unclear. Germline CDR1 reads KGHSH; CDR2 reads LQKENI. The CDR3 sequence is 11 residues long. CDR3 coding DNA: TGTGCATCCAGAGCGGGCGCTGAAGCTTTCTTT. The encoded protein is CASRAGAEAFF.

The chain uses TRBV28 and TRBJ1-3; perhaps TRBD1 as D (6 bases). Germline V gene data show CDR1 as MDHEN and CDR2 as SYDVKM. This CDR3 has 14 amino acids. V lost 6 bases and J lost 6, with 15 bases in between. The CDR3 DNA is TGTGCCAGCAGCACCGGGACACCTTTAAACACCATATATTTT. Its protein product is CASSTGTPLNTIYF.

CDR3 DNA: TGTGCCAGCAGCTCCAGTTTAGCGGGAACTATTTACAATGAGCAGTTCTTC. This sequence encodes CASSSSLAGTIYNEQFF. The chain has TRBV7-2 and TRBJ2-1, with 8 bases fitting TRBD2. Germline assignment: CDR1 SGHTA and CDR2 FQGNSA. This CDR3 comprises 17 residues. Trimming took 4 bases from V and 4 from J; bases not matched to a gene: 12.

This chain joins TRBV6-5 and TRBJ2-7; 8 nucleotides align to TRBD2. In germline, CDR1 is MNHEY, CDR2 SVGAGI. Unmatched junction bases numbered 6, after V lost 0 bases and J lost 5 bases. The CDR3 runs 15 residues. CDR3 DNA sequence: TGTGCCAGCAGTTACTCGACGGGGGGGGCTAACGAGCAGTACTTC. As protein: CASSYSTGGANEQYF.

V is TRBV28 and J is TRBJ1-3; D is undetermined. Germline assignment: CDR1 MDHEN and CDR2 SYDVKM. The ends were cut back, 3 bases at V and 0 bases at J, with 9 bases in the middle. The CDR3 is made up of 15 amino acids. As DNA, the CDR3 is TGTGCCAGCAGTTTTGGCCTCTTCTCTGGAAACACCATATATTTT. It codes for CASSFGLFSGNTIYF.

This chain joins TRBV18 and TRBJ2-2; 11 bases match TRBD2. Germline assignment: CDR1 KGHSH and CDR2 LQKENI. The CDR3 is 18 residues long. V trimming: 0 bases; J trimming: 4 bases; junction bases outside the gene matches: 7. CDR3 sequence: CASSPPRLLAGATGELFF. In DNA, the CDR3 is TGTGCCAGCTCACCACCTCGGTTACTAGCGGGGGCCACCGGGGAGCTGTTTTTT.

This chain joins TRBV24-1 and TRBJ2-1; 7 nucleotides line up with TRBD1. CDR3 size: 14 residues. The germline V gene has CDR1 KGHDR and CDR2 SFDVKD. The trim removed 3 bases at V and 4 bases at J, leaving 2 bases unmatched. This CDR3 reads CATSDRDRYNEQFF. The CDR3, as DNA: TGTGCCACCAGTGATAGGGACAGATACAATGAGCAGTTCTTC.

The chain uses TRBV24-1 and TRBJ2-2, with D possibly being TRBD1 (6 bases). This CDR3 region has 14 residues. V was pared by 4 bases and J by 5 bases, with 10 bases between. Germline V gene sequence: CDR1 KGHDR, CDR2 SFDVKD. The CDR3 nucleotides read TGTGCCACCAGTGAAAACAGGGAAACCGGGGAGCTGTTTTTT. Protein product: CATSENRETGELFF.

The chain carries TRBV7-2 and TRBJ2-5; 7 bases align to TRBD2. Germline CDR1 SGHTA, CDR2 FQGNSA. The ends lost 4 bases at V and 5 bases at J; junction bases unmatched: 7. The CDR3 consists of 14 residues. CDR3 nucleotides: TGTGCCAGCAGCTCGAACGGGGGGACGGAGACCCAGTACTTC. It codes for CASSSNGGTETQYF.

This chain links TRBV12-5 with TRBJ1-2; 8 positions match TRBD1. The CDR3 sequence is 14 residues long. With 4 bases clipped from V and 7 bases from J, the junction kept 8 bases outside the gene matches. Germline values: CDR1 LGHNT, CDR2 FRNRAP. The CDR3 here is CASGSLTGVFGYTF. The CDR3 nucleotides are TGTGCTAGTGGTTCCCTGACAGGGGTTTTTGGCTACACCTTC.

This clone was seen only a few times. The chain has TRBV7-9 and TRBJ1-1; 8 nucleotides match TRBD1. Trimming cost V 1 base and J 6 bases; bases outside gene matches: 4. CDR3 length: 14 amino acids. The V gene's germline CDR1 is SEHNR and CDR2 FQNEAQ (reference sequence). CDR3 protein: CASSLEGTGAEAFF. CDR3 DNA: TGTGCCAGCAGCTTAGAAGGGACAGGCGCTGAAGCTTTCTTT.

About this clone itself: The sample has other DNA sequences that encode this CDR3 too. The genes are TRBV7-2 and TRBJ2-5; 9 bases agree with TRBD2. The V gene's germline CDR1 is SGHTA and CDR2 FQGNSA. J lost 1 base, V lost 1 base, and 4 bases had no gene match. The CDR3 runs to 16 residues. As DNA, the CDR3 is TGTGCCAGCAGCTTAGGTCCAGCGGGGGGCCAAGAGACCCAGTACTTC. Translation: CASSLGPAGGQETQYF.

The V call is TRBV24-1, the J call TRBJ2-1; TRBD2 aligns across 7 bases. Germline V gives CDR1 KGHDR, CDR2 SFDVKD. V lost 3 bases to trimming and J lost 8 bases; unmatched junction nucleotides: 6. The CDR3 spans 14 residues. The CDR3 sequence: CATSDNAGEYEQFF. The CDR3 nucleotides are TGTGCCACCAGTGATAATGCGGGGGAATATGAGCAGTTCTTC.

About this clone itself: The sample has other DNA sequences that encode this CDR3 too. The V and J genes are TRBV20-1 and TRBJ2-1; possibly TRBD2 for D (5 bases). Germline CDR1 DFQATT, CDR2 SNEGSKA (reference sequence). CDR3 length: 10 residues. Deletions cut 3 bases from V and 9 bases from J, with 6 bases between. The CDR3 loop is CSASGSEQFF. CDR3 coding DNA: TGCAGTGCTAGTGGGAGTGAGCAGTTCTTC.